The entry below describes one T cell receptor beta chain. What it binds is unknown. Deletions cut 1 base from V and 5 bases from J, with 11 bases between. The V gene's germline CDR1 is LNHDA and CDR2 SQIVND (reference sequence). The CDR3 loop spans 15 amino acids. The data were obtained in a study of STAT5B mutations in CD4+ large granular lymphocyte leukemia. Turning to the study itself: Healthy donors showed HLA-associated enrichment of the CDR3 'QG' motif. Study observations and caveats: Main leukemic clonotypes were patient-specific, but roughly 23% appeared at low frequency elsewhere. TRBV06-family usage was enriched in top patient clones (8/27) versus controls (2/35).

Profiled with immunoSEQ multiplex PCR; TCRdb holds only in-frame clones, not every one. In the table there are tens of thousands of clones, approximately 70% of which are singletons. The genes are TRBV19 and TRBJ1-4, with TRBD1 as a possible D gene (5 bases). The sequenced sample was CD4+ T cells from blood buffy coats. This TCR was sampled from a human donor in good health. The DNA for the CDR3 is TGTGCCAGTAGTATAGCCCGTGGGGGGAATGAAAAACTGTTTTTT. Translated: CASSIARGGNEKLFF.